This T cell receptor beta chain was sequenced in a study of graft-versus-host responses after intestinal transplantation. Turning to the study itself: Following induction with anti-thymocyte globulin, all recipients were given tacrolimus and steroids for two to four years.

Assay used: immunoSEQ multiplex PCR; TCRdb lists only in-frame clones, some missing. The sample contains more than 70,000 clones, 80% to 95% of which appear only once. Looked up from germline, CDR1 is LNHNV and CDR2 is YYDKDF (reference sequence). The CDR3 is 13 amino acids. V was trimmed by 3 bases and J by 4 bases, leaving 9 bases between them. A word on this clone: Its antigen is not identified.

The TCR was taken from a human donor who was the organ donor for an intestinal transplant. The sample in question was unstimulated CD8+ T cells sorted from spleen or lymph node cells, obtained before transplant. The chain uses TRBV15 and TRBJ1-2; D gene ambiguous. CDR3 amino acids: CATSSTEGYGYTF. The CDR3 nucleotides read TGTGCCACCAGCAGTACAGAGGGCTATGGCTACACCTTC.